The 23 T cell receptor beta chains given below trace back to one sample, sequenced in a study of T cells after somatic rescue of genetic block (dated by TCRdb to 2019 to 2021). Preparation of the library involved the immunoSEQ multiplex PCR assay. This immuneACCESS table, as held by TCRdb, lists in-frame sequences with V and J called but not all clones. Of the missing ones, under half trace to an unresolved V gene in checked studies; the others have no known cause. Present in this sample are 60,000 to 75,000 clones, roughly nine tenths of which were seen just once. The top ten clones comprise around 2.8% of the sample. The specimen sequenced was peripheral blood mononuclear cells (PBMCs). These receptors all stem from a man aged 40-49 years.

The V gene is TRBV4-3, the J gene TRBJ2-3; 8 bases map to TRBD2. Germline V gene data show CDR1 as LGHNA and CDR2 as YSLEER. The CDR3 extends over 17 amino acids. J gave up 4 bases and V 1 base, and 10 bases lay outside the gene matches. The CDR3, as DNA: TGCGCCAGCAGCCAAGGGTTCGGAGCGGGAGCCCCAGATACGCAGTATTTT. Translation gives CASSQGFGAGAPDTQYF.

This chain joins TRBV6-5 and TRBJ1-5; D possibly corresponds to TRBD1 (6 bases). V lost 6 bases and J 6 bases, leaving 15 bases between the germline ends. CDR3 length equals 14 residues. The germline gives CDR1 MNHEY, CDR2 SVGAGI. The CDR3 loop reads CASSPRNRVQPQHF. DNA of the CDR3: TGTGCCAGCAGCCCCCGGAACAGGGTTCAGCCCCAGCATTTT.

The chain is built from TRBV2 and TRBJ1-5; D is perhaps TRBD1 (5 bases). The CDR3 extends over 16 amino acids. Trimming removed 1 base from V and 2 bases from J, with 12 bases in between. Germline CDR1 reads SNHLY; CDR2 reads FYNNEI. The CDR3 region is CASSEGVGQRNQPQHF. The CDR3 nucleotides read TGTGCCAGCAGTGAAGGGGTCGGACAACGCAATCAGCCCCAGCATTTT.

The genes are TRBV29-1 and TRBJ2-1; the match to TRBD1 covers 8 bases. This CDR3 is 10 amino acids long. Germline CDR1 is SQVTM and CDR2 is ANQGSEA. The V segment lost 5 bases and the J segment 13 bases; nucleotides outside the gene matches: 4. DNA of the CDR3: TGCAGCGTTTGGACAGGGTTACAGTTCTTC. It translates to CSVWTGLQFF.

The chain combines TRBV18 with TRBJ2-1; maybe TRBD2 (6 bases). The CDR3 contains 15 residues. Germline CDR1 KGHSH, CDR2 LQKENI. V shed 2 bases and J shed 9 bases, with 17 bases lying between them. In DNA form, the CDR3 reads TGTGCCAGCTCACCATCGACGGCGGGATATGGTGAGCAGTTCTTC. Translated: CASSPSTAGYGEQFF.

This sequence joins TRBV21-1 and TRBJ1-1. TRBV21-1 is a listed pseudogene. The CDR3 loop spans 14 amino acids. This CDR3 is CASSKWDPNTEAFF. The CDR3 DNA reads as TGTGCCAGCAGCAAATGGGACCCGAACACTGAAGCTTTCTTT.

This clone was recorded once. The chain links TRBV10-2 to TRBJ1-1, with D perhaps matching TRBD1 (5 bases). Germline V CDR1 and CDR2: WSHSY, SAAADI. This CDR3 spans 17 amino acids. V shed 6 bases and J shed 0 bases, with 20 bases lying between them. CDR3 bases: TGCGCCAGCAGCTCCGGGACGCGGAGGGCCCTGAACACTGAAGCTTTCTTT. It translates to CASSSGTRRALNTEAFF.

V usage is TRBV5-1 and J usage is TRBJ2-7; perhaps TRBD1 as D (5 bases). CDR3 length equals 13 residues. The ends were cut back, 5 bases at V and 2 bases at J, with 11 bases in the middle. In germline, CDR1 is SGHRS, CDR2 YFSETQ. The CDR3 loop reads CASRDTLTYEQYF. The CDR3 region has the DNA TGCGCCAGCAGGGACACCTTAACCTACGAGCAGTACTTC.

V usage is TRBV5-5 and J usage is TRBJ1-1; D gene ambiguous. The CDR3 length is 18 residues. Per germline, CDR1 SGHKS and CDR2 YYEKEE (reference sequence). The V gene lost 3 bases and the J gene lost 1 base, with 22 bases spanning the gap. CDR3: CASSSAAGEPLKNTEAFF. CDR3 DNA: TGTGCCAGCAGCTCGGCGGCAGGCGAACCTCTTAAGAACACTGAAGCTTTCTTT.

This chain joins TRBV19 and TRBJ2-2, with TRBD1 matching 7 bases. The CDR3 sequence is 14 residues long. Germline CDR1 LNHDA, CDR2 SQIVND (reference sequence). Trimming cost V 6 bases and J 3 bases; bases outside gene matches: 4. The chain's CDR3 is CASRRQGDTGELFF. In DNA, the CDR3 is TGTGCCAGTAGGCGGCAGGGGGACACCGGGGAGCTGTTTTTT.

The chain joins TRBV11-2 to TRBJ2-1, with D tentatively TRBD2 (6 bases). From germline, CDR1 is SGHAT and CDR2 FQNNGV. The CDR3 is made up of 16 amino acids. The V and J ends lost 1 base and 2 bases respectively, with 12 bases between them. CDR3: CASSLVGGTAYNEQFF. The CDR3 DNA is TGTGCCAGCAGCTTAGTGGGCGGGACTGCCTACAATGAGCAGTTCTTC.

The chain combines TRBV4-3 with TRBJ2-1, with 7 bases matching TRBD1. J lost 1 base, V lost 3 bases, and 12 bases had no gene match. Germline V CDR1 and CDR2: LGHNA, YSLEER. This CDR3 has 18 residues. Written as DNA, the CDR3 is TGCGCCAGCAGCCAGAAGTTATGGACAGGTCCTTCCTACAATGAGCAGTTCTTC. Protein sequence: CASSQKLWTGPSYNEQFF.

This clone has only one observation. This chain uses TRBV19 with TRBJ2-7; 10 bases fit TRBD2. CDR1 is LNHDA, CDR2 SQIVND, per germline (reference sequence). Losses at the gene ends were 4 bases for V and 3 bases for J; bases not matched to a gene: 18. The CDR3 extends over 19 amino acids. The CDR3 reads CASSTRLAGPSPLYYEQYF. The CDR3 DNA is TGTGCCAGTAGTACTCGACTAGCGGGCCCGAGCCCCCTATACTACGAGCAGTACTTC.

The chain employs TRBV6-5 and TRBJ2-1; tentative D call: TRBD2 (6 bases). The CDR3 loop spans 16 amino acids. Germline values: CDR1 MNHEY, CDR2 SVGAGI. Between the trimmed V and J ends, which lost 0 bases and 6 bases, there was a span of 15 bases. The CDR3 nucleotides are TGTGCCAGCAGTTACTCGGGGCGGGATAAGGGCAATGAGCAGTTCTTC. This sequence encodes CASSYSGRDKGNEQFF.

This clone showed up just once. J is TRBJ2-5 and V is TRBV27, with 9 bases that match TRBD1. V lost 5 bases and J lost 0; bases outside the gene matches: 7. Per the germline V gene, CDR1 is MNHEY and CDR2 is SMNVEV (reference sequence). The length of the CDR3 is 16 residues. The CDR3 coding sequence is TGTGCCAGCAGTAATGGACAGGGGCAGTACCAAGAGACCCAGTACTTC. Its protein is CASSNGQGQYQETQYF.

V usage is TRBV11-3 and J usage is TRBJ2-2; D possibly corresponds to TRBD2 (5 bases). V lost 1 base, J lost 4 bases, and 13 bases lay in between. Germline loops: CDR1 SGHNT, CDR2 YENEEA. This CDR3 region has 16 residues. DNA of the CDR3: TGTGCCAGCAGCTTAGGGGCCCGAGGGATCACCGGGGAGCTGTTTTTT. It codes for CASSLGARGITGELFF.

The genes are TRBV9 and TRBJ1-6, with D unresolved. This CDR3 spans 16 amino acids. CDR1 SGDLS and CDR2 YYNGEE come from the germline V gene. Trimming removed 0 bases at V and 2 bases at J, with 9 bases between. The CDR3 DNA reads as TGTGCCAGCAGCGTAGGAATTCAGCCCTATAATTCACCCCTCCACTTT. This encodes CASSVGIQPYNSPLHF.

This chain uses TRBV23-1 with TRBJ2-1; 12 bases are shared with TRBD2. TRBV23-1 is treated as an ORF (open reading frame) with a function not yet certain. The length of the CDR3 is 18 residues. The V and J ends lost 7 bases and 5 bases, in that order; junction bases with no gene match: 15. CDR3 loop: CASNRGSSGGVSNNEQFF. CDR3 bases: TGCGCCAGCAATAGAGGGTCTAGCGGGGGGGTTAGTAACAATGAGCAGTTCTTC.

This rearrangement joins TRBV27 to TRBJ2-7, with 7 bases matching TRBD2. The CDR3 is 14 residues long. Unmatched junction bases numbered 12, after V lost 6 bases and J lost 7 bases. Germline V gene lookup returns CDR1 MNHEY and CDR2 SMNVEV (reference sequence). CDR3 protein: CASRPSGLEGEQYF. CDR3 DNA sequence: TGTGCCAGCAGACCTAGCGGACTCGAAGGGGAGCAGTACTTC.

The rearrangement joins TRBV10-2 to TRBJ2-5, with 11 nucleotides matching TRBD1. Germline V lookup: CDR1 WSHSY, CDR2 SAAADI. The CDR3 is made up of 13 amino acids. Losses at the gene ends were 6 bases for V and 5 bases for J; bases not matched to a gene: 2. Here the CDR3 reads CASRGQGDETQYF. DNA for the CDR3: TGCGCCAGCAGGGGACAGGGGGACGAGACCCAGTACTTC.

This chain connects TRBV7-9 to TRBJ2-7; D is perhaps TRBD1 or TRBD2 (5 bases each). Trimming shortened V by 1 base and J by 6 bases, and 16 bases separated the two germline ends. In germline, CDR1 is SEHNR, CDR2 FQNEAQ (reference sequence). This CDR3 has 15 residues. In nucleotides, the CDR3 is TGTGCCAGCAGCTTAGAACAGGTTTCGGGATTCGAGCAGTACTTC. Amino acid sequence: CASSLEQVSGFEQYF.

This clone is a singleton in its sample. The rearrangement links TRBV7-9 to TRBJ1-1; 10 bases fit TRBD1. The CDR3 is made up of 14 amino acids. The V gene end was trimmed by 2 bases and the J gene end by 6 bases; junction bases not matched to a gene: 3. The germline gives CDR1 SEHNR, CDR2 FQNEAQ (reference sequence). CDR3 sequence reads: CASSLTGTGAEAFF. In nucleotides, the CDR3 is TGTGCCAGCAGCTTAACCGGGACAGGGGCTGAAGCTTTCTTT.

The genes are TRBV5-6 and TRBJ1-5; the D gene is possibly TRBD1 (6 bases). Trimming stripped 1 base from V and 6 bases from J, with 14 bases between. The length of the CDR3 is 15 residues. The germline CDR1 and CDR2 sequences are SGHDT and YYEEEE. The CDR3 protein is CASSLQGGGVQPQHF. CDR3 nucleotides: TGTGCCAGCAGCTTGCAAGGGGGAGGTGTTCAGCCCCAGCATTTT.